This entry lists 10 T cell receptor beta chains sequenced from one sample in a study of CD8+ T cells in alopecia areata. The treatment is: oral pan-JAK inhibitor, 5-10 mg twice daily. It was cDNA, reverse transcribed from extracted RNA, that served as the sequencing template. Produced via immunoSEQ multiplex PCR; TCRdb's table is partial and in-frame only. The sample has roughly 100,000 clones; 86% are singletons. This sample comprised CD8+ T cells sorted from blood, obtained around week 31, from a patient treated with tofacitinib. The receptors were gathered from a human donor with alopecia areata.

V and J are TRBV15 and TRBJ2-1; 7 positions match TRBD1. From germline, CDR1 is LNHNV and CDR2 YYDKDF (reference sequence). CDR3 size: 16 residues. Trimming cost V 1 base and J 2 bases; bases outside gene matches: 5. This CDR3 reads CATSRAGQVPYNEQFF. CDR3 sequence (DNA): TGTGCCACCAGCAGAGCTGGACAGGTCCCCTACAATGAGCAGTTCTTC.

This sequence joins TRBV14 and TRBJ1-1; D remains unclear. Trimming stripped 2 bases from V and 4 bases from J, with 26 bases between. CDR1 and CDR2 (germline): SGHDN, FVKESK. This CDR3 is built from 19 residues. CDR3 sequence reads: CASSQQRLYTHSSSTEAFF. CDR3 coding DNA: TGTGCCAGCAGCCAACAAAGGCTATATACCCACAGTTCCTCCACTGAAGCTTTCTTT.

The chain employs TRBV6-5 and TRBJ1-2; a possible D gene is TRBD1 (5 bases). The CDR3 is made up of 11 amino acids. The ends were cut back, 7 bases at V and 3 bases at J, with 6 bases in the middle. Germline loops: CDR1 MNHEY, CDR2 SVGAGI. The CDR3 DNA sequence: TGTGCCAGCACGGGGGACTATGGCTACACCTTC. Translating gives CASTGDYGYTF.

In this sample, this clone turned up once. The chain joins TRBV29-1 to TRBJ2-7; 8 bases align to TRBD2. CDR3 length equals 14 residues. Trimming took 6 bases from V and 6 from J; bases not matched to a gene: 13. Germline CDR1 and CDR2: SQVTM and ANQGSEA. DNA of the CDR3: TGCAGCGTCAATTCCGGGACTAGGTCTTTCGAGCAGTACTTC. It translates to CSVNSGTRSFEQYF.

This clone was counted between two and nine times. The chain carries TRBV30 and TRBJ2-1; D uncertain. V lost 1 base and J 4 bases, leaving 26 bases between the germline ends. The CDR3 has 19 amino acids. Germline V gene data show CDR1 as GTSNPN and CDR2 as SVGIG (reference sequence). The CDR3 nucleotides read TGTGCCTGGAGTGGAGTTAAGGAAGCAATTTCCTTCGGATACAATGAGCAGTTCTTC. This translates into CAWSGVKEAISFGYNEQFF.

This sequence joins TRBV27 and TRBJ2-1; D gene uncertain. The CDR3 consists of 14 residues. The germline CDR1 and CDR2 sequences are MNHEY and SMNVEV (reference sequence). The germline V and J ends were trimmed by 1 base and 5 bases, with 9 bases remaining between them. The CDR3 DNA reads TGTGCCAGCAGTTTATACTGGTATCACAATGAGCAGTTCTTC. Its protein product is CASSLYWYHNEQFF.

The J gene is TRBJ2-1, the V gene TRBV9; 12 bases align to TRBD2. This CDR3 is 16 amino acids long. Trimming cost V 4 bases and J 7 bases; bases outside gene matches: 9. The germline V gene encodes CDR1 SGDLS and CDR2 YYNGEE. CDR3 region: CASSPSTSGRPNEQFF. CDR3 nucleotide sequence: TGTGCCAGCAGCCCATCGACTAGCGGGAGACCTAATGAGCAGTTCTTC.

The V gene is TRBV27, the J gene TRBJ2-1; the match to TRBD2 covers 14 bases. CDR3 length: 18 amino acids. Germline-derived CDR1 and CDR2 are MNHEY and SMNVEV (reference sequence). V was clipped by 0 bases and J by 7 bases; unmatched bases: 8. Written as DNA, the CDR3 is TGTGCCAGCAGTTTATCCCCGGGACTAGCGGGGGTGTTGAATGAGCAGTTCTTC. It specifies CASSLSPGLAGVLNEQFF.

The CDR3 coding sequence is TGTGCCAGCAGTGAGTCAGGGTACACCGGGGAGCTGTTTTTT. As protein: CASSESGYTGELFF. V and J are TRBV2 and TRBJ2-2, with TRBD1 as a possible D gene (5 bases). This CDR3 comprises 14 residues. Germline V CDR1 and CDR2: SNHLY, FYNNEI. Trimming took 3 bases from V and 3 from J, leaving 8 bases between them.

V gene TRBV25-1 combines with J gene TRBJ2-4; tentatively, D is TRBD1 (6 bases). Germline V CDR1 and CDR2: MGHDK, SYGVNS. With 6 bases removed from V and 4 bases from J, the gap between germline ends came to 22 bases. The CDR3 consists of 17 residues. This CDR3 is CASSPTGTPSPKNIQYF. CDR3 coding DNA: TGTGCCAGCAGCCCTACCGGGACACCTTCTCCAAAAAACATTCAGTACTTC.